These T cell receptor beta chains were read from a single sample in a study of T-cell memory formation after mild COVID-19. TCRdb recomputed calls from the 5' RACE reads with MiXCR, one row per CDR3 protein. The data show approximately 210,000 distinct CDR3 sequences, about 10% seen once. The sequencing sample was made of PBMCs or a T cell subset sorted from them (not recorded which). These TCRs come from a man younger than 35 who had mild COVID-19 (a few samples of this study predate the infection). Cell type and time point are not known. CDR3s include the opening cysteine and the closing phenylalanine or tryptophan. The D gene is left open where the match is weak. Clone size is not always given. Where it is, it says once, few, many or a class for expanded clones.

clone_size,j_call,d_call,v_call,cdr3_aa,cdr3_nt
.,TRBJ2-6,TRBD1,TRBV2,CASSERTGSGGANVLTF,TGTGCCAGCAGTGAGCGGACAGGGAGTGGAGGGGCCAACGTCCTGACTTTC
.,TRBJ2-2,.,TRBV27,CASSLSYPRTGELFF,TGTGCCAGCAGTTTATCGTATCCTCGCACCGGGGAGCTGTTTTTT
.,TRBJ2-2,.,TRBV7-2,CASRGPGANTGELFF,TGTGCCAGCAGGGGGCCAGGGGCGAACACCGGGGAGCTGTTTTTT
.,TRBJ1-2,TRBD1,TRBV6-1,CASRGQGARDGYTF,TGTGCCAGCAGGGGACAGGGGGCGCGAGATGGCTACACCTTC
.,TRBJ1-2,TRBD1,TRBV20-1,CSARLGTALYGYTF,TGCAGTGCTAGGTTAGGGACAGCACTCTATGGCTACACCTTC
.,TRBJ1-5,TRBD1,TRBV5-1,CASSETGGDQPQHF,TGCGCCAGCAGCGAAACAGGGGGCGATCAGCCCCAGCATTTT
many,TRBJ2-1,TRBD2,TRBV20-1,CSARDPSGAYNEQFF,TGCAGTGCTAGAGATCCCAGCGGGGCGTACAATGAGCAGTTCTTC
few,TRBJ2-3,.,TRBV29-1,CSVARGGLSSTSTDTQYF,TGCAGCGTTGCTCGGGGCGGTTTATCCTCAACTAGCACAGATACGCAGTATTTT
.,TRBJ1-5,.,TRBV20-1,CSALRQTQPQHF,TGCAGTGCGTTACGGCAGACTCAGCCCCAGCATTTT
.,TRBJ2-2,.,TRBV5-1,CASSTPPGDPNTGELFF,TGCGCCAGCAGCACACCTCCGGGGGACCCCAACACCGGGGAGCTGTTTTTT